These 19 T cell receptor beta chains came from one sample sequenced in a study of blood T cell repertoires in COVID-19. Repertoires were generated with immunoSEQ multiplex PCR, while TCRdb's copy carries only in-frame clones and drops some. The sample yields 65,000 to 90,000 clones, around 90% seen once. Sequencing was done on a sample of peripheral blood. The source of these receptors is a human donor in a cohort sampled during active COVID-19.

The V and J genes are TRBV5-4 and TRBJ1-1; D remains ambiguous. Trimming stripped 4 bases from V and 0 bases from J, with 13 bases between. Germline V gene sequence: CDR1 SGHNT, CDR2 YYREEE (reference sequence). The CDR3 spans 15 residues. CDR3 sequence: CASSTYQEVNTEAFF. The CDR3 region has the DNA TGTGCCAGCAGCACATACCAGGAGGTGAACACTGAAGCTTTCTTT.

V is TRBV3-1 (or the pseudogene TRBV3-2) and J is TRBJ1-2; D not resolved. Germline CDR1 is LGHDT and CDR2 is YNNKEL (reference sequence). The CDR3 extends over 12 amino acids. Trimming removed 1 base from V and 6 bases from J, with 6 bases in between. As DNA, the CDR3 is TGTGCCAGCAGCCAAGCCTTAAATGGCTACACCTTC. This codes for CASSQALNGYTF.

The chain uses TRBV18 and TRBJ1-4; TRBD1 might be the D (6 bases). This CDR3 has 14 residues. Germline CDR1 reads KGHSH; CDR2 reads LQKENI. Trimming cost V 3 bases and J 5 bases, with 10 bases left between them. The DNA of the CDR3 is TGTGCCAGCTCACCCTCGGGACAAAATGAAAAACTGTTTTTT. This translates into CASSPSGQNEKLFF.

This CDR3 is CASTPSDWPSEQYF. Here the CDR3 DNA reads TGTGCCAGTACCCCTTCCGACTGGCCCAGCGAACAGTACTTC. The J gene is TRBJ2-7, the V gene TRBV19; D gene ambiguous. The CDR3 sequence is 14 residues long. With 7 bases removed from V and 10 bases from J, the gap between germline ends came to 23 bases. Germline V lookup: CDR1 LNHDA, CDR2 SQIVND (reference sequence).

The chain links TRBV10-3 to TRBJ1-2; unclear D gene. This CDR3 region has 13 residues. The germline gives CDR1 ENHRY, CDR2 SYGVKD. V was shortened by 2 bases and J by 2 bases, with 6 bases between the two germline ends. As DNA, the CDR3 is TGTGCCATCAGTGAGGGAGAGAACTATGGCTACACCTTC. It yields the protein CAISEGENYGYTF.

V usage is TRBV25-1 and J usage is TRBJ1-6; TRBD1 matches 9 bases. The CDR3 has 12 amino acids. V lost 6 bases to trimming and J lost 9 bases; unmatched junction nucleotides: 0. In germline, CDR1 is MGHDK, CDR2 SYGVNS. The CDR3 loop reads CASRTGGSPLHF. The DNA of the CDR3 is TGTGCCAGCAGGACAGGGGGTTCACCCCTCCACTTT.

J is TRBJ2-2 and V is TRBV9; D perhaps matches TRBD1 (6 bases). With 3 bases removed from V and 3 bases from J, the gap between germline ends came to 15 bases. Per the germline V gene, CDR1 is SGDLS and CDR2 is YYNGEE. This CDR3 has 16 residues. In DNA, the CDR3 is TGTGCCAGCAGCGGCAGGGGCCTAGATTACACCGGGGAGCTGTTTTTT. Amino acids: CASSGRGLDYTGELFF. The full variable domain, with the rest looked up from reference TRBV9 and TRBJ2-2, is DSGVTQTPKHLITATGQRVTLRCSPRSGDLSVYWYQQSLDQGLQFLIQYYNGEERAKGNILERFSAQQFPDLHSELNLSSLELGDSALYFCASSGRGLDYTGELFFGEGSRLTVL.

This chain uses TRBV24-1 with TRBJ1-2, with TRBD1 identical over 8 bases. The ends lost 3 bases at V and 5 bases at J; junction bases unmatched: 7. CDR1 and CDR2 from the germline V gene are KGHDR and SFDVKD. This CDR3 is 15 amino acids long. The CDR3 DNA reads as TGTGCCACCAGTGATCCACGCCACAGGGGGTATGGCTACACCTTC. The encoded protein is CATSDPRHRGYGYTF.

The CDR3 here is CASSQTGTNEKLFF. CDR3 in DNA: TGTGCCAGCAGCCAGACAGGGACTAATGAAAAACTGTTTTTT. This chain connects TRBV3-1 (or the pseudogene TRBV3-2) to TRBJ1-4; 7 nucleotides agree with TRBD1. The CDR3 length is 14 residues. The germline gives CDR1 LGHDT, CDR2 YNNKEL (reference sequence). V shed 3 bases, J shed 2 bases, and the junction held 0 bases outside the gene matches.

The chain combines TRBV5-1 with TRBJ1-1; 7 bases align to TRBD1. CDR1 is SGHRS, CDR2 YFSETQ, per germline. The CDR3 covers 15 residues. V shed 4 bases, J shed 6 bases, and the junction held 12 bases outside the gene matches. In nucleotides, the CDR3 is TGCGCCAGCAGCCCCGGGACAGCGAACCGAGCTGAAGCTTTCTTT. Its translation: CASSPGTANRAEAFF.

This rearrangement joins TRBV29-1 to TRBJ1-2; 7 nucleotides agree with TRBD1. The V gene end was trimmed by 7 bases and the J gene end by 4 bases; junction bases not matched to a gene: 3. Germline CDR1 is SQVTM and CDR2 is ANQGSEA. The CDR3 length is 11 residues. CDR3 in amino acids: CSGGGSYGYTF. The CDR3 DNA is TGCAGCGGAGGGGGCAGCTATGGCTACACCTTC.

V usage is TRBV5-8 and J usage is TRBJ1-4, with D possibly being TRBD1 (5 bases). The CDR3 is made up of 16 amino acids. Germline lookup yields CDR1 SGHTS and CDR2 YDEGEE. V lost 7 bases and J lost 1, with 17 bases in between. As DNA, the CDR3 is TGTGCCAGCTCCCAACCCTGGGGCGGAACTAATGAAAAACTGTTTTTT. Protein product: CASSQPWGGTNEKLFF.

The chain is built from TRBV5-1 and TRBJ2-7; possibly TRBD2 for D (6 bases). Germline loops: CDR1 SGHRS, CDR2 YFSETQ. This CDR3 has 13 residues. V was cut by 7 bases and J by 0 bases, with 11 bases left in between. In nucleotides, the CDR3 is TGCGCCAGCGGTCCCGGGAGCTCCTACGAGCAGTACTTC. Encoded protein: CASGPGSSYEQYF.

The chain couples TRBV5-6 to TRBJ2-7; possibly TRBD2 for D (6 bases). V shed 5 bases and J shed 4 bases, with 13 bases lying between them. This CDR3 is 13 amino acids long. The germline CDR1 and CDR2 sequences are SGHDT and YYEEEE. The CDR3 is CASRPPGRYEQYF. Written as DNA, the CDR3 is TGTGCCAGCAGGCCCCCGGGGAGGTACGAGCAGTACTTC.

This clone was recorded a few times. The chain links TRBV5-8 to TRBJ1-6; the D is unclear. V lost 0 bases, J lost 0 bases, and 7 bases lay in between. This CDR3 is 16 amino acids long. The V gene's germline CDR1 is SGHTS and CDR2 YDEGEE. The CDR3 here is CASSLDRSSYNSPLHF. The CDR3 nucleotides read TGTGCCAGCAGCTTGGATAGGAGCTCCTATAATTCACCCCTCCACTTT.

This chain joins TRBV21-1 and TRBJ2-1; TRBD1 is taken as the D call from the table, unchecked against the DNA. TRBV21-1 is a recognized pseudogene. The CDR3 is made up of 19 amino acids. CDR3: CASNKRQGSGRDSYNEQFF. CDR3 DNA: TGTGCCAGCAACAAGAGACAGGGCTCTGGGCGGGACTCCTACAATGAGCAGTTCTTC.

The chain couples TRBV24-1 to TRBJ2-3; no clear D. Trimming pared 6 bases from V and 6 bases from J, leaving 15 bases between. Looked up from germline, CDR1 is KGHDR and CDR2 is SFDVKD. There are 14 residues in the CDR3. CDR3 region: CATSSQRSGDTQYF. The CDR3 region has the DNA TGTGCCACCAGTTCCCAACGGTCCGGGGATACGCAGTATTTT.

For the CDR3, the DNA is TGCAGCGTTGACCCCACAGGGGTAACTAACTATGGCTACACCTTC. It is translated as CSVDPTGVTNYGYTF. V is TRBV29-1 and J is TRBJ1-2; 7 bases are a match to TRBD1. The CDR3 loop spans 15 amino acids. Losses at the gene ends were 3 bases for V and 0 bases for J; bases not matched to a gene: 7. CDR1 SQVTM and CDR2 ANQGSEA come from the germline V gene. Full variable domain (remainder filled in from reference TRBV29-1 and TRBJ1-2): SAVISQKPSRDICQRGTSLTIQCQVDSQVTMMFWYRQQPGQSLTLIATANQGSEATYESGFVIDKFPISRPNLTFSTLTVSNMSPEDSSIYLCSVDPTGVTNYGYTFGSGTRLTVV.

This clone has a single count. The rearrangement links TRBV7-2 to TRBJ1-3; D unclear. V shed 2 bases and J shed 2 bases, with 7 bases lying between them. CDR1 SGHTA and CDR2 FQGNSA come from the germline V gene. The CDR3 extends over 14 amino acids. The CDR3 reads CASSLRRAGNTIYF. The CDR3 DNA reads as TGTGCCAGCAGCTTAAGGAGGGCTGGAAACACCATATATTTT.